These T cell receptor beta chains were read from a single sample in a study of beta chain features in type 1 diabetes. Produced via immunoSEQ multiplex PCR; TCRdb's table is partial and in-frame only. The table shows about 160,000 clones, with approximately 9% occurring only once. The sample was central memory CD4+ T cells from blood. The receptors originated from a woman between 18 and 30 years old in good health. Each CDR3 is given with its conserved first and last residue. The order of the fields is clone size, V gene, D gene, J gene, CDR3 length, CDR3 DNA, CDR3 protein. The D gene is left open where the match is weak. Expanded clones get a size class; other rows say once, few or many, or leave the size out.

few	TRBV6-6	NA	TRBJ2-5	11	TGTGCCACCTTGACTGGGGAGACCCAGTACTTC	CATLTGETQYF
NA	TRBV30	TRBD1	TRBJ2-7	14	TGTGCCTGGAGTAGGGGGACAGTCTCCTACGAGCAGTACTTC	CAWSRGTVSYEQYF
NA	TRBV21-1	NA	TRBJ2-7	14	TGTGCCAGCAGCATAGGAGAGGGGGCTGGCGAGCAGTACTTC	CASSIGEGAGEQYF
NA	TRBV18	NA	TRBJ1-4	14	TGTGCCAGCTCAGGTGACAGGACCGATGAAAAACTGTTTTTT	CASSGDRTDEKLFF
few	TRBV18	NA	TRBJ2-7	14	TGTGCCAGCTCACCTCCCGGGTATTCCTACGAGCAGTACTTC	CASSPPGYSYEQYF
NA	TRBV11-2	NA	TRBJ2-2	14	TGTGCCAGCAGACAGCTTTCGAACACCGGGGAGCTGTTTTTT	CASRQLSNTGELFF
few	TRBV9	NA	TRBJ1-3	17	TGTGCCAGCAGCGTAGGAGGGACACCGTCACAGGGAAACACCATATATTTT	CASSVGGTPSQGNTIYF
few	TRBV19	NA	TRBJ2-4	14	TGTGCCAGTAGTCCCGATGGGCGTAGTGACATTCAGTACTTC	CASSPDGRSDIQYF
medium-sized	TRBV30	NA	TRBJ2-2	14	TGTGCCTGGAGTCCACAGGGGAACACCGGGGAGCTGTTTTTT	CAWSPQGNTGELFF
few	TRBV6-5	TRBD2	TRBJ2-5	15	TGTGCCAGCAGTTACTCACCGGGAGGACGAGAGACCCAGTACTTC	CASSYSPGGRETQYF